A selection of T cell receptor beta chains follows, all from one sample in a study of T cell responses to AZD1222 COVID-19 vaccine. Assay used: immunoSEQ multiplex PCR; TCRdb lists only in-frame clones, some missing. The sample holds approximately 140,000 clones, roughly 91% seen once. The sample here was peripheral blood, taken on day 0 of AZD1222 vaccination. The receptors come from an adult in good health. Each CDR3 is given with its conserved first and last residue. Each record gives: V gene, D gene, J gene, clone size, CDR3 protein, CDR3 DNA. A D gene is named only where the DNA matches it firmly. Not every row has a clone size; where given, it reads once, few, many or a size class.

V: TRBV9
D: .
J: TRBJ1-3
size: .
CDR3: CASSGYPGESGNTIYF
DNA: TGTGCCAGCAGCGGCTACCCGGGGGAGTCTGGAAACACCATATATTTT

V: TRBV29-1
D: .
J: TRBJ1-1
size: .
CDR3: CSSSTGYGEAFF
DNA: TGCAGTTCGTCCACCGGCTATGGTGAAGCTTTCTTT

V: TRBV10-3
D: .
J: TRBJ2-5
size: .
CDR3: CAIRKTEEETQYF
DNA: TGTGCCATCAGGAAGACGGAGGAAGAGACCCAGTACTTC

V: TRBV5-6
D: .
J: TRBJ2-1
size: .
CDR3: CASSIYDSTLRYNEQFF
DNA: TGTGCCAGCAGCATCTATGACTCAACACTAAGGTACAATGAGCAGTTCTTC

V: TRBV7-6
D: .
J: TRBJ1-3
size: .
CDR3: CASTITLRPTEPSGNTIYF
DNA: TGTGCCAGCACCATCACCCTTAGACCGACAGAACCCTCTGGAAACACCATATATTTT

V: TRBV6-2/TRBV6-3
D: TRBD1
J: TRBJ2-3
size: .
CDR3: CASSSQGQGAWDTQYF
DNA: TGTGCCAGCAGTTCTCAGGGACAGGGGGCGTGGGATACGCAGTATTTT

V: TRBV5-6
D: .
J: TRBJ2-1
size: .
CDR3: CASSLLRNRNEQFF
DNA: TGTGCCAGCAGCCTACTTAGAAACCGGAATGAGCAGTTCTTC

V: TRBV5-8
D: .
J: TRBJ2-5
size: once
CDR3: CASSPKVPRGETQYF
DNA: TGTGCCAGCAGCCCTAAAGTCCCTAGGGGGGAGACCCAGTACTTC

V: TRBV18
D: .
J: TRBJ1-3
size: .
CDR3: CASSPDIGNTIYF
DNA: TGTGCCAGCTCACCGGACATTGGAAACACCATATATTTT

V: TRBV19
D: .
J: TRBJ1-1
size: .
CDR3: CASKRGGTEAFF
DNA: TGTGCCAGTAAGCGAGGGGGAACTGAAGCTTTCTTT

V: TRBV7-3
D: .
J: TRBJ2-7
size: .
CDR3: CASSDDSSYEQYF
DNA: TGTGCCAGCAGCGACGACTCCTCCTACGAGCAGTACTTC

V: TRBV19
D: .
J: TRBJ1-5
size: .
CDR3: CASGRDQPQHF
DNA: TGTGCCAGTGGTAGAGATCAGCCCCAGCATTTT

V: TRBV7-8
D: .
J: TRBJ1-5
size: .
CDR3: CASSGMGVQRPQHF
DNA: TGTGCCAGCAGCGGAATGGGTGTTCAGAGGCCCCAGCATTTT

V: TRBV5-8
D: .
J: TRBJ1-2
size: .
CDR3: CASSPRAGNYGYTF
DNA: TGTGCCAGCAGCCCCCGGGCGGGAAACTATGGCTACACCTTC

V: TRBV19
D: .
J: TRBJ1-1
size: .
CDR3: CASTRNTEAFF
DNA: TGTGCCAGCACCAGGAACACTGAAGCTTTCTTT

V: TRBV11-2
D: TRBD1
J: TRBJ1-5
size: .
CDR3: CASSIGTAFSNQPQHF
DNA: TGTGCCAGCAGCATAGGGACAGCGTTTAGCAATCAGCCCCAGCATTTT

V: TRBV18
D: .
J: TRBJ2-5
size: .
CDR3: CASSPREETQYF
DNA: TGTGCCAGCTCACCACGTGAGGAGACCCAGTACTTC

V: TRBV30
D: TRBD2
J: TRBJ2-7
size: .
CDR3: CAWSVSSGSYEQYF
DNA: TGTGCCTGGAGTGTGTCTAGCGGGAGCTACGAGCAGTACTTC

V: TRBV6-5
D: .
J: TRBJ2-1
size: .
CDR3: CASSYTTQSSYNEQFF
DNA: TGTGCCAGCAGTTATACGACGCAGAGCTCCTACAATGAGCAGTTCTTC

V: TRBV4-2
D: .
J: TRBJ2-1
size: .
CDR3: CASSQDLGEQFF
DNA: TGTGCCAGCAGCCAAGATTTGGGGGAGCAGTTCTTC

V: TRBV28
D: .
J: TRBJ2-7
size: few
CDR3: CASRSSQVSYEQYF
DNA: TGTGCCAGCAGGTCCTCCCAAGTGTCCTACGAGCAGTACTTC

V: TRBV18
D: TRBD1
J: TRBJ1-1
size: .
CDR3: CASSQGAVTEAFF
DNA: TGTGCCAGCTCACAGGGGGCAGTCACTGAAGCTTTCTTT

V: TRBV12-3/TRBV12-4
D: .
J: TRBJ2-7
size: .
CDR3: CASSFGGDEQYF
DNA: TGTGCCAGCAGTTTCGGGGGAGACGAGCAGTACTTC

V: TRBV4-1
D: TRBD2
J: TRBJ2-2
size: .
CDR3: CASSRDFGTSGRANTGELFF
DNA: TGCGCCAGCAGCCGCGATTTTGGGACTAGCGGGAGAGCGAACACCGGGGAGCTGTTTTTT

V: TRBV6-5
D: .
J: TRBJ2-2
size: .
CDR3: CASRARWGDTGELFF
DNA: TGTGCCAGCAGAGCTCGGTGGGGAGACACCGGGGAGCTGTTTTTT

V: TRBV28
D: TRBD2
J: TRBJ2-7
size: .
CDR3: CASSLWLAGAYEQYF
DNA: TGTGCCAGCAGTTTGTGGCTAGCGGGAGCCTACGAGCAGTACTTC

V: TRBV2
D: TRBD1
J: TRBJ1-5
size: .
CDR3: CASSFDRGNQPQHF
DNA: TGTGCCAGCAGTTTTGACAGGGGCAATCAGCCCCAGCATTTT